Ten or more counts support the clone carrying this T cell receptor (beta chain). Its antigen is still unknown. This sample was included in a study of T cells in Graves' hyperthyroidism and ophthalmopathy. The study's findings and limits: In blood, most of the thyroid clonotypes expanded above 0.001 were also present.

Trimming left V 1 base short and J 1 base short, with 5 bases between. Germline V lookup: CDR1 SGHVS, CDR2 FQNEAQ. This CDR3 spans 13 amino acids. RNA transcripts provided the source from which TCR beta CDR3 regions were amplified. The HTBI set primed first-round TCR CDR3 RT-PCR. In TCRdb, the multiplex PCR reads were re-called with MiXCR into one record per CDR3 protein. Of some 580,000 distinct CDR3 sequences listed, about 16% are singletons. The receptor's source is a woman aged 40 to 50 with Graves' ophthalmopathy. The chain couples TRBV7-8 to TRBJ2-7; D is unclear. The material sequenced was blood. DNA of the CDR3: TGTGCCAGCAGCTTAGATTTGTCCTACGAGCAGTACTTC. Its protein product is CASSLDLSYEQYF.